These 27 T cell receptor beta chains were sequenced from one sample in a study of cytomegalovirus exposure and HLA in healthy donors. PCR primers comprised 60 Vbeta and 13 Jbeta primers. Assay used: immunoSEQ multiplex PCR; TCRdb lists only in-frame clones, some missing. The table lists about 160,000 clones, roughly 65% of them singletons, with 4% to 5% in the top ten. The sequenced material came from PBMCs. The receptors stem from a young man in good health and CMV-seropositive.

The chain carries TRBV28 and TRBJ2-2; D not resolved. The CDR3 length is 16 residues. CDR1 and CDR2 from the germline V gene are MDHEN and SYDVKM. Deletions cut 3 bases from V and 0 bases from J, with 11 bases between. CDR3 in DNA: TGTGCCAGCAGTTTCGAGGCAGCTTCGAACACCGGGGAGCTGTTTTTT. This gives the protein CASSFEAASNTGELFF.

The chain's CDR3 is CASSLVGKGLFF. In DNA, the CDR3 is TGTGCCAGCAGCTTAGTTGGGAAGGGGCTGTTTTTT. The rearrangement joins TRBV7-9 to TRBJ1-4, with a possible D match to TRBD1 (5 bases). Trimming removed 1 base from V and 14 bases from J, with 11 bases in between. CDR1 is SEHNR and CDR2 is FQNEAQ in the germline V gene (reference sequence). The length of the CDR3 is 12 residues.

This sequence joins TRBV9 and TRBJ1-6; D is unresolved. Germline values: CDR1 SGDLS, CDR2 YYNGEE. V lost 2 bases and J 5 bases, leaving 5 bases between the germline ends. This CDR3 contains 13 residues. CDR3 coding DNA: TGTGCCAGCAGCGTTGGAGATAATTCACCCCTCCACTTT. It is translated as CASSVGDNSPLHF.

The rearrangement uses TRBV5-4 and TRBJ1-2; the D gene is possibly TRBD1 (5 bases). The CDR3 sequence is 13 residues long. The ends were cut back, 1 base at V and 8 bases at J, with 12 bases in the middle. Germline V gene data show CDR1 as SGHNT and CDR2 as YYREEE (reference sequence). CDR3 region: CASSLLAGRGYTF. The DNA of the CDR3 is TGTGCCAGCAGCTTGTTGGCAGGGCGCGGCTACACCTTC.

This chain connects TRBV5-1 to TRBJ2-1; 14 nucleotides align to TRBD2. This CDR3 is built from 15 residues. Germline V CDR1 and CDR2: SGHRS, YFSETQ. V trimming: 7 bases; J trimming: 6 bases; junction bases outside the gene matches: 6. CDR3: CASGPTSGGANEQFF. CDR3 DNA sequence: TGCGCCAGCGGTCCGACTAGCGGGGGGGCCAATGAGCAGTTCTTC.

The CDR3 region is CAWSGGDLGSGNTIYF. CDR3 DNA: TGTGCCTGGAGTGGGGGGGACTTAGGCTCTGGAAACACCATATATTTT. The chain links TRBV30 to TRBJ1-3; maybe TRBD1 (5 bases). Deletions cut 1 base from V and 0 bases from J, with 13 bases between. Germline V gives CDR1 GTSNPN, CDR2 SVGIG (reference sequence). The CDR3 is made up of 16 amino acids.

This chain connects TRBV7-2 to TRBJ2-2; maybe TRBD2 (6 bases). CDR3 length equals 13 residues. V was pared by 3 bases and J by 4 bases, with 6 bases between. CDR1 is SGHTA and CDR2 is FQGNSA in the germline V gene. The CDR3 coding sequence is TGTGCCAGCAGCTTCGGGGGCACCGGGGAGCTGTTTTTT. Its protein is CASSFGGTGELFF. Using reference TRBV7-2 and TRBJ2-2 for the parts outside the CDR3, the full variable domain is GAGVSQSPSNKVTEKGKDVELRCDPISGHTALYWYRQSLGQGLEFLIYFQGNSAPDKSGLPSDRFSAERTGGSVSTLTIQRTQQEDSAVYLCASSFGGTGELFFGEGSRLTVL.

The chain joins TRBV6-1 to TRBJ1-5; no reliable D call. The CDR3 length is 14 residues. Germline CDR1 MNHNS, CDR2 SASEGT. V lost 7 bases and J 5 bases, leaving 15 bases between the germline ends. This chain's CDR3 is CASTLSREYQPQHF. The CDR3, as DNA: TGTGCCAGCACCTTAAGCCGGGAGTATCAGCCCCAGCATTTT.

This chain links TRBV28 with TRBJ2-7; tentatively, D is TRBD2 (5 bases). V was shortened by 1 base and J by 3 bases, with 16 bases between the two germline ends. Germline-derived CDR1 and CDR2 are MDHEN and SYDVKM. The CDR3 length is 16 residues. CDR3 nucleotides: TGTGCCAGCAGTTTATTCTGCTCAGAAGACTACTACGAGCAGTACGTC. It yields the protein CASSLFCSEDYYEQYV.

The chain recombines TRBV5-1 with TRBJ2-4; D might be TRBD1 or TRBD2, each matching 5 bases. Trimming took 4 bases from V and 8 from J, leaving 16 bases between them. Looked up from germline, CDR1 is SGHRS and CDR2 is YFSETQ. CDR3 length: 14 residues. The CDR3 sequence is CASSLGRLEDIQYF. As DNA, the CDR3 is TGCGCCAGCAGCCTGGGACGTCTTGAGGACATTCAGTACTTC.

The chain uses TRBV7-2 and TRBJ2-3; TRBD2 matches at 7 bases. Per germline, CDR1 SGHTA and CDR2 FQGNSA. The CDR3 totals 16 residues. With V trimmed by 4 bases and J by 2 bases, 9 bases remained unmatched. The CDR3 sequence: CASSSSTGLFTDTQYF. Written as DNA, the CDR3 is TGTGCCAGCAGCTCATCGACGGGACTATTCACAGATACGCAGTATTTT.

This clone was seen a handful of times. This chain joins TRBV30 and TRBJ1-1; D is undetermined. Germline loops: CDR1 GTSNPN, CDR2 SVGIG (reference sequence). The ends were cut back, 2 bases at V and 5 bases at J, with 6 bases in the middle. There are 11 residues in the CDR3. The chain's CDR3 is CAWSRETEAFF. CDR3 nucleotide sequence: TGTGCCTGGAGTCGAGAGACTGAAGCTTTCTTT.

This rearrangement joins TRBV4-1 to TRBJ1-2; possible D gene TRBD1, 6 bases. V shed 3 bases and J shed 4 bases, with 15 bases lying between them. The CDR3 covers 15 residues. Germline V gene data show CDR1 as MGHRA and CDR2 as YSYEKL. In DNA, the CDR3 is TGCGCCAGCAGCCAGCCCCAAGGGGGTCCCTATGGCTACACCTTC. Translated: CASSQPQGGPYGYTF.

This chain links TRBV19 with TRBJ1-5; no clear D. Germline-derived CDR1 and CDR2 are LNHDA and SQIVND (reference sequence). Trimming removed 5 bases at V and 0 bases at J, with 8 bases between. The CDR3 length is 14 residues. The CDR3 DNA sequence: TGTGCCAGTAGTCCTAACTATAGCAATCAGCCCCAGCATTTT. Translated: CASSPNYSNQPQHF.

J is TRBJ2-1 and V is TRBV4-1; no definite D call. The V gene's germline CDR1 is MGHRA and CDR2 YSYEKL. The CDR3 totals 15 residues. Trimming shortened V by 0 bases and J by 6 bases, and 12 bases separated the two germline ends. The CDR3 reads CASSQDYGNLNEQFF. The CDR3 bases are TGCGCCAGCAGCCAAGATTACGGTAATCTCAATGAGCAGTTCTTC.

This clone has only a few counts. V usage is TRBV6-1 and J usage is TRBJ2-2; maybe TRBD2 (5 bases). CDR3 length: 16 amino acids. V was pared by 3 bases and J by 4 bases, with 15 bases between. Per germline, CDR1 MNHNS and CDR2 SASEGT. The CDR3 sequence is CASSDRMGSSTGELFF. Written as DNA, the CDR3 is TGTGCCAGCAGTGATCGAATGGGGAGTAGCACCGGGGAGCTGTTTTTT.

This chain links TRBV16 with TRBJ1-5, with D tentatively TRBD1 (5 bases). The CDR3 has 16 residues. V was trimmed by 2 bases and J by 4 bases, leaving 15 bases between them. Germline V CDR1 and CDR2: KGHSY, FQNENV. The CDR3 spells CASSQTGGGLNQPQHF. The CDR3 nucleotides read TGTGCCAGCAGCCAAACAGGCGGGGGTTTGAATCAGCCCCAGCATTTT.

This rearrangement joins TRBV28 to TRBJ1-1, with D perhaps TRBD1 (6 bases). Germline V CDR1 and CDR2: MDHEN, SYDVKM. This CDR3 is built from 14 residues. Between the trimmed V and J ends, which lost 6 bases and 6 bases, there was a span of 17 bases. This chain's CDR3 is CASRPADRSAEAFF. The CDR3 nucleotides read TGTGCCAGCAGACCCGCAGACAGGTCGGCTGAAGCTTTCTTT. Full variable domain (missing parts from reference TRBV28 and TRBJ1-1): DVKVTQSSRYLVKRTGEKVFLECVQDMDHENMFWYRQDPGLGLRLIYFSYDVKMKEKGDIPEGYSVSREKKERFSLILESASTNQTSMYLCASRPADRSAEAFFGQGTRLTVV.

The chain has TRBV5-6 and TRBJ2-3, with 15 bases matching TRBD2. This CDR3 has 19 amino acids. In germline, CDR1 is SGHDT, CDR2 YYEEEE. The V segment lost 3 bases and the J segment 4 bases; nucleotides outside the gene matches: 12. This chain's CDR3 is CASSSGLAGGPGRADTQYF. Written as DNA, the CDR3 is TGTGCCAGCAGCTCTGGACTAGCGGGAGGGCCGGGACGGGCAGATACGCAGTATTTT.

This chain uses TRBV28 with TRBJ1-1; TRBD1 is a possible D gene (5 bases). Germline CDR1 and CDR2: MDHEN and SYDVKM. V was clipped by 6 bases and J by 6 bases, with 17 bases between them. The CDR3 covers 14 residues. CDR3 amino acids: CASRRTGALSEAFF. The CDR3 nucleotides read TGTGCCAGCAGGAGAACAGGAGCTCTATCTGAAGCTTTCTTT.

The chain combines TRBV6-1 with TRBJ2-3, with D hard to call. Germline V gene sequence: CDR1 MNHNS, CDR2 SASEGT. The length of the CDR3 is 12 residues. The V gene lost 10 bases and the J gene lost 4 bases, with 12 bases spanning the gap. The CDR3 reads CAIRVAPDTQYF. The CDR3 region has the DNA TGTGCCATTCGGGTGGCCCCAGATACGCAGTATTTT.

The rearrangement joins TRBV6-6 to TRBJ1-6; 8 bases agree with TRBD1. Trimming took 5 bases from V and 7 from J; bases not matched to a gene: 4. CDR3 length: 14 amino acids. Germline V CDR1 and CDR2: MNHNY, SVGAGI (reference sequence). The CDR3 DNA is TGTGCCAGCAGTCGGACAGGGTCAAATTCACCCCTCCACTTT. Translated, it gives CASSRTGSNSPLHF.

This chain uses TRBV28 with TRBJ1-1; the D gene is possibly TRBD1 (6 bases). Germline V CDR1 and CDR2: MDHEN, SYDVKM. Trimming shortened V by 4 bases and J by 4 bases, and 10 bases separated the two germline ends. The CDR3 has 13 residues. The CDR3 loop reads CASSSGQITEAFF. The CDR3 DNA is TGTGCCAGCAGTTCAGGACAGATCACTGAAGCTTTCTTT.

The chain joins TRBV11-3 to TRBJ2-1, with D unclear. CDR1 and CDR2 from the germline V gene are SGHNT and YENEEA. The V and J ends lost 4 bases and 5 bases respectively, with 12 bases between them. The CDR3 covers 14 residues. CDR3 region: CASSSRLYDNEQFF. CDR3 coding DNA: TGTGCCAGCAGCTCACGGTTATATGACAATGAGCAGTTCTTC. Full variable domain (missing parts from reference TRBV11-3 and TRBJ2-1): EAGVVQSPRYKIIEKKQPVAFWCNPISGHNTLYWYLQNLGQGPELLIRYENEEAVDDSQLPKDRFSAERLKGVDSTLKIQPAELGDSAVYLCASSSRLYDNEQFFGPGTRLTVL.

This clone was seen more than once but under ten times. The chain joins TRBV27 to TRBJ2-5; 8 bases line up with TRBD1. Germline-derived CDR1 and CDR2 are MNHEY and SMNVEV (reference sequence). The J segment lost 4 bases and the V segment lost 3 bases, leaving 16 bases of the junction unmatched. The CDR3 sequence is 18 residues long. In DNA form, the CDR3 reads TGTGCCAGCAGTTTTTCCCACCCAGGGGGGACAGGCGCAGAGACCCAGTACTTC. It is translated as CASSFSHPGGTGAETQYF.

J is TRBJ1-1 and V is TRBV6-5, with D unresolved. Trimming removed 6 bases at V and 3 bases at J, with 14 bases between. The germline gives CDR1 MNHEY, CDR2 SVGAGI. CDR3 length equals 14 residues. The CDR3 protein is CASSRGIGDTEAFF. DNA of the CDR3: TGTGCCAGCAGCCGGGGAATTGGGGACACTGAAGCTTTCTTT.

This sequence joins TRBV19 and TRBJ2-2; tentative D call: TRBD1 (6 bases). The CDR3 loop spans 14 amino acids. CDR1 and CDR2 (germline): LNHDA, SQIVND (reference sequence). V was trimmed by 6 bases and J by 1 base, leaving 9 bases between them. The CDR3 DNA follows: TGTGCCAGTAGAGAACAGGGGAACACCGGGGAGCTGTTTTTT. Protein sequence: CASREQGNTGELFF.